This TCR beta chain was sequenced in a study of response to subunit inactivated influenza vaccine. Study-wide results and caveats: Seasonal influenza vaccination, on each occasion, was suggested by the authors to recruit few new T cells.

Trimming removed 4 bases from V and 3 bases from J; junction bases left unmatched: 9. The CDR3 has 16 amino acids. In germline, CDR1 is SGHRS, CDR2 YFSETQ. Using its own MiXCR run on the RT-PCR reads, TCRdb lists one record per CDR3 protein. The data show around 530,000 distinct CDR3 sequences, with 16% seen just once and less than 4% held by the top ten. This clonotype has only a few counts. Its antigen is as yet unknown. The sample in question was CD4+ T cells sorted from PBMCs, obtained around 25 months after vaccination. This sequence originates from a man between 50 and 70 years old who received an inactivated influenza vaccine. The chain links TRBV5-1 to TRBJ2-7; 11 positions agree with TRBD2. CDR3 amino acids: CASSVTVAGGLYEQYF. The CDR3 DNA sequence: TGCGCCAGCAGCGTCACGGTAGCGGGAGGGCTCTACGAGCAGTACTTC. Full variable domain (rest looked up from reference TRBV5-1 and TRBJ2-7): KAGVTQTPRYLIKTRGQQVTLSCSPISGHRSVSWYQQTPGQGLQFLFEYFSETQRNKGNFPGRFSGRQFSNSRSEMNVSTLELGDSALYLCASSVTVAGGLYEQYFGPGTRLTVT.